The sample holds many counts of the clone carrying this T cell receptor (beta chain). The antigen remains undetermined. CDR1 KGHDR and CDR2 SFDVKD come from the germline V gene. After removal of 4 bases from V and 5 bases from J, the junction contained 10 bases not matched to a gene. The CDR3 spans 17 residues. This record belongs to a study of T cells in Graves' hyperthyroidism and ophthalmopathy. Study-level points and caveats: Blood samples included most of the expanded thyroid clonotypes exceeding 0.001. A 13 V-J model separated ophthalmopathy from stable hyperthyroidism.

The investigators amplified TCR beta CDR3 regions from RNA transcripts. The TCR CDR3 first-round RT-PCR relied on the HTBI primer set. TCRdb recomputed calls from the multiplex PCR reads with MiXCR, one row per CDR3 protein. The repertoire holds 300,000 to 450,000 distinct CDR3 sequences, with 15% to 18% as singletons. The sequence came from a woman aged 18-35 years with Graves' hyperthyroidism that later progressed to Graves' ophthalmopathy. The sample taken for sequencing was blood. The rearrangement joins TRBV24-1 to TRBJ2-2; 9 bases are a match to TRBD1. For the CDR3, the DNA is TGTGCCACCAGTGAGAGACAGGGGGACCGAATTACCGGGGAGCTGTTTTTT. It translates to CATSERQGDRITGELFF.